At least ten counts were recorded for the clone carrying this TCR beta chain. As processed by the authors: Scientists estimated how many nucleated cells there were by amplifying reference gene primers. Sequencing was performed with immunoSEQ multiplex PCR; in TCRdb, only in-frame clones are kept and a portion is missing. That table is the source of V, J and clone size, and D and trimming were worked out from the DNA. The repertoire holds around 170,000 clones, with more than 65% as singletons. The germline CDR1 and CDR2 sequences are SGHNT and YYREEE (reference sequence). The germline V and J ends were trimmed by 0 bases and 8 bases, with 14 bases remaining between them. The CDR3 sequence is 14 residues long. This sample is part of a study of blood T cell repertoires in COVID-19. Study-level information: Whether acute or convalescent, the COVID-19 samples came from the United States, Italy and Spain. Sources were T cells, B-cell-depleted T cells, or PBMCs; the material itself was cDNA or gDNA.

The receptor comes from a woman aged 80 or older with acute or convalescent COVID-19. The chain is built from TRBV5-4 and TRBJ1-2; possibly TRBD1 for D (5 bases). The sequenced sample was peripheral blood. Here the CDR3 reads CASSLGGRAGGYTF. CDR3 nucleotides: TGTGCCAGCAGCTTGGGTGGCAGGGCGGGGGGCTACACCTTC.